Reported below is one T cell receptor (beta chain). Methods used by the authors: Estimation of nucleated cell counts relied on the amplification of reference gene primers. Clones were sequenced by immunoSEQ multiplex PCR, and TCRdb holds only the in-frame ones, with some missing. D and trimming come from the DNA, and the V and J calls and clone size come from that table. The table lists tens of thousands of clones, more than 70% of them singletons. The V segment lost 9 bases and the J segment 5 bases; nucleotides outside the gene matches: 11. The CDR3 is 14 residues long. CDR1 KGHDR and CDR2 SFDVKD come from the germline V gene. This sample was included in a study of blood T cell repertoires in COVID-19. Across the whole study: Samples taken during acute and convalescent COVID-19 were collected in the United States, Italy and Spain. PBMCs, B-cell-depleted T cells, or T cells provided the cDNA or gDNA that made up the material.

The sequence came from a human donor in a cohort sampled during active COVID-19. The chain recombines TRBV24-1 with TRBJ2-5; 7 bases map to TRBD1. Sequenced input: peripheral blood. The CDR3 DNA reads as TGTGCCACCTCCTCCGGGACAGCCATCGAGACCCAGTACTTC. Protein sequence: CATSSGTAIETQYF.